The source of this TCR beta chain is a study of blood T cell repertoires in COVID-19 (dated by TCRdb to the early 2020s). Study-wide context: Samples from collaborators originated in the United States, Italy and Spain and spanned both the acute and convalescent phases of COVID-19. The material from the prospective study consisted of cDNA or gDNA derived from T cells, B-cell-depleted T cells, or PBMCs. Subjects who had been exposed to COVID-19, were actively infected with it, or had recovered from it provided the deeply sampled blood TCRbeta repertoires that made up the dataset. A freely available public database, intended as a resource for researchers studying the immune response to SARS-CoV-2, is where the repertoires were released. The samples were drawn from two sources: the first 160 participants of the ongoing ImmuneRACE study, and 1,254 subjects contributed by 6 global collaborators. Sample metadata almost always included a de-identified subject ID, COVID-19 status, age in years and sex. Where HLA class I and class II types were available, the types were taken from metadata supplied by the sample provider, not from assay-based typing. Here is what the overall study found, with its caveats: Clinical and demographic metadata were provided uncurated, with the amount varying by source and participant.

CDR1 and CDR2 were assigned from the germline V gene (reference sequence) as PRHDT and FYEKMQ. Reading from cysteine to phenylalanine, the CDR3 counts 15 amino acids. The read is trimmed to its CDR3 DNA, 45 bases read in frame from base 1. V is clipped by 0 bases and J by 4 bases, and the sequence between their germline boundaries is 10 bases long. Collaborating institutions collected whole blood in K2EDTA tubes following their own protocols. Collaborator samples were shipped for TCRbeta analysis as frozen whole blood, isolated PBMCs, or DNA extracted from either sample type. The immunoSEQ Assay, a bias-controlled multiplex PCR, was used to amplify TCRbeta CDR3 regions from genomic DNA. Regarding the original processing steps: Within the assay, amplification of reference gene primers was used to estimate how many nucleated cells each sample contained. To quantify the absolute abundance of each unique TCRbeta CDR3 rearrangement, sequence reads were collapsed and filtered. Productive Simpson clonality was computed per sample as the square root of Simpson's diversity index over productive rearrangements. As stored in TCRdb, this immuneACCESS dataset retains in-frame rearrangements with V and J assigned. A fraction of the clones does not appear; measured against another copy, unresolved V genes explain less than half of the discrepancy, and the remainder lacks a known reason. The V and J calls and clone size are taken from that table; D and trimming were inferred from the DNA. For this sample the table gives about 92,000 clones, of which 75% to 90% were detected only once. The biggest ten clones account for about a sixth of the sample.

As concerns this clone: Its antigen specificity is not known. Base qualities are not at hand, and no much larger clone is one base apart.

The chain is made from TRBV13 and TRBJ2-1; perhaps TRBD2 is the D gene, with 5 bases matching. Material: peripheral blood. This sequence was found in an elderly woman with active or convalescent COVID-19. The DNA is TGTGCCAGCAGCTTAGGACTAGGCTTATACAATGAGCAGTTCTTC. It translates to CASSLGLGLYNEQFF.